These 5 T cell receptor beta chains came from one sample sequenced in a study of beta chain features in type 1 diabetes. The isolated RNA, all of it, was reverse transcribed, so expressed TCRB transcripts were what got sequenced. The protocol was immunoSEQ multiplex PCR, while the TCRdb copy is restricted to in-frame clones and leaves out a portion. The table has under 800,000 clones, roughly a sixth seen once. What was sequenced was naive CD4+ T cells from blood. Every receptor here comes from a man aged 18 to 29 in good health.

The V gene is TRBV9, the J gene TRBJ1-2; no reliable D call. V shed 2 bases and J shed 4 bases, with 9 bases lying between them. Per germline, CDR1 SGDLS and CDR2 YYNGEE. The CDR3 is 13 residues long. The CDR3 DNA reads TGTGCCAGCAGCGTCGACTCCTTCTATGGCTACACCTTC. As protein: CASSVDSFYGYTF. Complete variable domain (other parts from reference TRBV9 and TRBJ1-2): DSGVTQTPKHLITATGQRVTLRCSPRSGDLSVYWYQQSLDQGLQFLIQYYNGEERAKGNILERFSAQQFPDLHSELNLSSLELGDSALYFCASSVDSFYGYTFGSGTRLTVV.

V usage is TRBV28 and J usage is TRBJ2-3; D ambiguous. The germline gives CDR1 MDHEN, CDR2 SYDVKM. Trimming took off 3 bases at V and 4 bases at J, with 5 bases between the two ends. This CDR3 is 12 amino acids long. CDR3 residues: CASSFLADTQYF. Written as DNA, the CDR3 is TGTGCCAGCAGTTTCCTGGCAGATACGCAGTATTTT.

The chain recombines TRBV20-1 with TRBJ2-7; no definite D call. Germline assignment: CDR1 DFQATT and CDR2 SNEGSKA (reference sequence). The germline V and J ends were trimmed by 2 bases and 6 bases, with 8 bases remaining between them. CDR3 length: 11 amino acids. As DNA, the CDR3 is TGCAGTGCTAGAAGTGTTGGCGAGCAGTACTTC. Protein product: CSARSVGEQYF.

The V and J genes are TRBV6-5 and TRBJ2-4; 7 positions match TRBD2. CDR3 length: 15 amino acids. Germline V gene data show CDR1 as MNHEY and CDR2 as SVGAGI. The trim removed 4 bases at V and 0 bases at J, leaving 3 bases unmatched. CDR3: CASSSGGVAKNIQYF. For the CDR3, the DNA is TGTGCCAGCAGTTCGGGGGGTGTAGCCAAAAACATTCAGTACTTC.

The CDR3 DNA reads TGTGCCAGCAGCGTAGGTGGAGCTCTCTATGGCTACACCTTC. This encodes CASSVGGALYGYTF. V gene TRBV9 combines with J gene TRBJ1-2; D not certain. Germline lookup yields CDR1 SGDLS and CDR2 YYNGEE. Between the trimmed V and J ends, which lost 0 bases and 4 bases, there was a span of 10 bases. This CDR3 is built from 14 residues.